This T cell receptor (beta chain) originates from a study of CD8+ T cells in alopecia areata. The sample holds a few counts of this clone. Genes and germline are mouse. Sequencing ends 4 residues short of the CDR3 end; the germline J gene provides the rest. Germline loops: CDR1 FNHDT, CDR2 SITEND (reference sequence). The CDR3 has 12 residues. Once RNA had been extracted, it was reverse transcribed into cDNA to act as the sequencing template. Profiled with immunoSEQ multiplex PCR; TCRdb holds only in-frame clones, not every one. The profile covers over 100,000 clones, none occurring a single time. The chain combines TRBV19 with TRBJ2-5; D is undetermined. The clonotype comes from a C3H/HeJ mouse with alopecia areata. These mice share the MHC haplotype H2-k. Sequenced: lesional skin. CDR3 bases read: TGTGCCAGCAGTATCCCTGAAGAC. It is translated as CASSIPED. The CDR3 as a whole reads CASSIPEDTQYF.